This T cell receptor (beta chain) was obtained from a study of T cell repertoires in cytomegalovirus infection. A single record per CDR3 protein comes from TCRdb applying MiXCR to the reads. The sample carries 800,000 to 950,000 distinct CDR3 sequences, around a third recorded once. This clonotype has only one observation. Its antigen is unidentified. V was cut by 4 bases and J by 9 bases, with 31 bases left in between. This CDR3 spans 18 amino acids. Germline CDR1 is MDHEN and CDR2 is SYDVKM. This TCR derives from a human donor in good health (CMV status not recorded). Some clones in this sample may be carry-over from other donors' samples. The V and J genes are TRBV28 and TRBJ2-7, with a tentative D call TRBD1 (6 bases). This material consisted of cultured CD8+ T cells from PBMCs, taken from culture after CMV antigen stimulation. CDR3 amino acids: CASSSTVHTGIGKAGQYV. CDR3 nucleotides: TGTGCCAGCAGTTCCACGGTCCACACAGGGATCGGGAAGGCCGGGCAGTACGTC.